This T cell receptor (beta chain) is from a study of T cell responses to AZD1222 COVID-19 vaccine (dated by TCRdb to about 2021). With respect to the entire study: AZD1222 recipients with second doses at about 4 weeks or about 12 weeks were pooled, because spike-specific TCR depth and breadth did not differ between schedules. Trial participants were enrolled into age subgroups of 18-55, 56-69 and 70-plus years, which contained around 140, 26 and 57 TCR-sequenced participants, respectively. TCR sequencing covered roughly 230 trial participants: 200 to 220 given two doses of AZD1222 and 26 given two doses of MenACWY control vaccine. What the study reported, not specific to this receptor: Because no day 14 peak-response samples were available, repertoires were characterized only after the peak T cell response. Most participants were white British and females outnumbered males, and the authors suggested that clonal diversity may have been underestimated. Reportedly, almost half of the unique spike-specific TCRs recognized epitopes lying outside the regions that are mutated in the B.1.351 and B.1.1.7 variants. After two AZD1222 doses, spike-specific TCR breadth and depth were significantly higher than at day 0 and than in MenACWY recipients. The 56-69-year group was small, and its depth increase did not reach significance, likely because of low power. Only five or six AZD1222 recipients were SARS-CoV-2 seropositive at baseline, limiting conclusions about previously exposed vaccinees. The whole spike protein was spanned by vaccine-associated CD4 TCRs, and dominant responses were seen in regions 160-218 and 743-854.

In the case of this clone: Its antigen is unknown. Per-base quality was not reported, and no clone a single base away is much larger than it.

The CDR3 regions of human TCRbeta chains were analyzed by immunosequencing. The paper's processing steps were these. Repertoire TCRs were matched against a reference library of SARS-CoV-2-specific TCRs generated with the MIRA antigen-specificity platform. Breadth was defined as the fraction of unique TCRs that were SARS-CoV-2-associated. Depth was defined as the fraction of total T cells that were SARS-CoV-2-associated. Each spike-specific TCR was assigned to its reactive spike region and to a CD4 or CD8 class using the MIRA data. Log10-transformed breadth and depth values were compared by one-way ANOVA with Sidak's multiple comparisons tests. TCRdb obtained this table from immuneACCESS and retained in-frame rearrangements with V and J assigned. These tables miss some clones; where compared with another copy, unresolved V genes account for less than half of the shortfall, and the remainder is unexplained. V and J calls and clone size follow that table, whereas D and trimming were derived from the DNA. Recorded for this sample are 85,000 to 100,000 clones; about nine tenths of them occurred a single time. The ten largest clonotypes hold 10% of the sample.

The time point label, read with the paper, signifies: baseline before first vaccination. Vaccinee samples were obtained from the UK trials COV001 and COV002, which included a single-blind randomized controlled phase 2/3 trial of AZD1222 (ChAdOx1 nCoV-19) in healthy adults. For TCRbeta chain sequencing, PBMC samples were collected from trial participants at day 0 and at day 28 after the second dose. The V end loses 6 bases and the J end loses 5 bases, and a stretch of 8 bases separates them. From a lookup of the germline V gene, CDR1 and CDR2 are MGHDK and SYGVNS. The CDR3 covers 12 residues, taking in both the cysteine and the phenylalanine. The retained sequence is limited to the CDR3, 36 bases, with the frame set at the first base.

Here the chain combines TRBV25-1 and TRBJ1-5, with no reliable assignment of the D segment. Source: peripheral blood, taken on day 0 of AZD1222 vaccination. The origin of this receptor is an adult in good health. The CDR3 region has the sequence CASSGAHQPQHF. The nucleotide sequence reads as follows: TGTGCCAGCAGCGGTGCTCATCAGCCCCAGCATTTT.